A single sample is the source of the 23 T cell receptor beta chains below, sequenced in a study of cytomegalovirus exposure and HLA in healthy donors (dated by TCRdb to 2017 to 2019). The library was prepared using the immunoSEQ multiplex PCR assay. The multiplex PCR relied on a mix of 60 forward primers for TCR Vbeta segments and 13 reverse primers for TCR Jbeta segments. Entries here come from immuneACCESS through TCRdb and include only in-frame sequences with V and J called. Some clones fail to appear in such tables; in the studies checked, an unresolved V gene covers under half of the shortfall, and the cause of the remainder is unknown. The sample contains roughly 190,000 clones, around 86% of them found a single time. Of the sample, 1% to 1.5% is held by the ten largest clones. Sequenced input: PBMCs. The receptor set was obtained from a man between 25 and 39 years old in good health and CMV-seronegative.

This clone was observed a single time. The CDR3 bases are TGCGCCAGCAGTGAGCCCCTCAGGGGGGGCACAGATACGCAGTATTTT. It translates to CASSEPLRGGTDTQYF. The J gene is TRBJ2-3, the V gene TRBV10-2; tentatively, D is TRBD1 (7 bases). The CDR3 length is 16 residues. Germline V gene data show CDR1 as WSHSY and CDR2 as SAAADI. With 2 bases removed from V and 1 base from J, the gap between germline ends came to 13 bases.

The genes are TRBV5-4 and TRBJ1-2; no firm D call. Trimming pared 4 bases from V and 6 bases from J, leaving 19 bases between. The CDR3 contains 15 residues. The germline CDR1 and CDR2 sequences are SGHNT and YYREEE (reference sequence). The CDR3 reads CASSPAGNLQHGYTF. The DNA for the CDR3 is TGTGCCAGCAGCCCCGCCGGGAACCTACAACATGGCTACACCTTC.

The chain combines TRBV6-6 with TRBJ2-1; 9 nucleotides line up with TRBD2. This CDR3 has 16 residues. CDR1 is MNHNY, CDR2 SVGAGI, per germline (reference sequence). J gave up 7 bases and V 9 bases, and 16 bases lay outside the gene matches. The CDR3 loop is CASVRLGLARFNEQFF. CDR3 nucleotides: TGTGCCAGTGTGCGCCTCGGACTAGCGCGTTTTAATGAGCAGTTCTTC.

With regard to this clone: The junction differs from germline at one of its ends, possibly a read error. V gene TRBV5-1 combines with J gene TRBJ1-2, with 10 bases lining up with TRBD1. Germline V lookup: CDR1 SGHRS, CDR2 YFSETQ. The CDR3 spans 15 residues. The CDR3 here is CATSLGDGTGEGYTF. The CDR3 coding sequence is TGCGCCACCAGCTTGGGAGACGGGACAGGGGAAGGCTACACCTTC. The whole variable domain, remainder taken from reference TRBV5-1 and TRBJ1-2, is KAGVTQTPRYLIKTRGQQVTLSCSPISGHRSVSWYQQTPGQGLQFLFEYFSETQRNKGNFPGRFSGRQFSNSRSEMNVSTLELGDSALYLCATSLGDGTGEGYTFGSGTRLTVV.

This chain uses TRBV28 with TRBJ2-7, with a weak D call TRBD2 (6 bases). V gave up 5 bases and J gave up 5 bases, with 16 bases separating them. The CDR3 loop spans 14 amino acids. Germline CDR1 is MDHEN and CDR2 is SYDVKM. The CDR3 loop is CASSPHREYHEQYF. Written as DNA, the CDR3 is TGTGCCAGCAGTCCGCACCGGGAGTACCACGAGCAGTACTTC.

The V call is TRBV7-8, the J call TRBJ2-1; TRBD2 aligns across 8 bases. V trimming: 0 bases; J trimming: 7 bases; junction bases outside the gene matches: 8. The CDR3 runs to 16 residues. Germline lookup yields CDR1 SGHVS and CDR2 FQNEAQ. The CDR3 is CASSLARSGSGNEQFF. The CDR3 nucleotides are TGTGCCAGCAGCTTAGCTAGGAGCGGGAGTGGTAATGAGCAGTTCTTC.

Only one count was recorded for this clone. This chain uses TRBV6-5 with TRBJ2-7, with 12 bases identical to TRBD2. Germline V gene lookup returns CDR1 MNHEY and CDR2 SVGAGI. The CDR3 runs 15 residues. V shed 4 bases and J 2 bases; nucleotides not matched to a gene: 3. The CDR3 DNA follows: TGTGCCAGCAGTTCGCTAGCGGGAGGGACCTACGAGCAGTACTTC. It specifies CASSSLAGGTYEQYF.

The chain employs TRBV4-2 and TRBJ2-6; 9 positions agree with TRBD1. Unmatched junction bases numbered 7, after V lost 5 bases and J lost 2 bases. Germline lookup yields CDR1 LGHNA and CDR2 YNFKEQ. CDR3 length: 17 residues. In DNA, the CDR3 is TGTGCCAGCAGCGAACCGGGACAGGGAACTGGGGCCAACGTCCTGACTTTC. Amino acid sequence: CASSEPGQGTGANVLTF.

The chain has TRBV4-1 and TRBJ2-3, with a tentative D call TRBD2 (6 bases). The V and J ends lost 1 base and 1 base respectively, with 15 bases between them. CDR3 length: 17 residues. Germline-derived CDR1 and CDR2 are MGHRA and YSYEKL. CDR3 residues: CASSQGGALGGTDTQYF. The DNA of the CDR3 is TGCGCCAGCAGCCAAGGCGGGGCCCTGGGGGGCACAGATACGCAGTATTTT.

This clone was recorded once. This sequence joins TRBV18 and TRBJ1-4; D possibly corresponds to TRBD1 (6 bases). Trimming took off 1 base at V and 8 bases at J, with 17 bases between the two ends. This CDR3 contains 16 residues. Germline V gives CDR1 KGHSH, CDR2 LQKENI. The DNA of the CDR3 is TGTGCCAGCTCACCACTCCCCAGGGGCTTTGAGGAAAAACTGTTTTTT. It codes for CASSPLPRGFEEKLFF.

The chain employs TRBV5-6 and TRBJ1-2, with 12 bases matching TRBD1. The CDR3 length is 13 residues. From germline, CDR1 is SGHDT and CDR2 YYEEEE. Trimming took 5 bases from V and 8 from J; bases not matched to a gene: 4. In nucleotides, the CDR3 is TGTGCCAGCAGGGGGACAGGGGGCGACGGCTACACCTTC. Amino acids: CASRGTGGDGYTF.

In DNA form, the CDR3 reads TGTGCCAGCAGCTTAGCGGGGGGGCTTGTCGGGGAGCTGTTTTTT. It yields the protein CASSLAGGLVGELFF. J is TRBJ2-2 and V is TRBV7-6; D may be TRBD2 (7 bases). Germline V CDR1 and CDR2: SGHVS, FNYEAQ. V lost 0 bases, J lost 7 bases, and 12 bases lay in between. The CDR3 consists of 15 residues. Based on the CDR3 plus reference TRBV7-6 and TRBJ2-2, the full variable domain is GAGVSQSPRYKVTKRGQDVALRCDPISGHVSLYWYRQALGQGPEFLTYFNYEAQQDKSGLPNDRFSAERPEGSISTLTIQRTEQRDSAMYRCASSLAGGLVGELFFGEGSRLTVL.

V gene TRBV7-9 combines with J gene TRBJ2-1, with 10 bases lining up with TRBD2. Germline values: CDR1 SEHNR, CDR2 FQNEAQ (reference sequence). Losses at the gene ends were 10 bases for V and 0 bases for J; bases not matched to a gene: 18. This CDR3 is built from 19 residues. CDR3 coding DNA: TGTGCCATCTGGCTGAGTCTAGCGGGAGTCCTCGGCTCCTACAATGAGCAGTTCTTC. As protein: CAIWLSLAGVLGSYNEQFF.

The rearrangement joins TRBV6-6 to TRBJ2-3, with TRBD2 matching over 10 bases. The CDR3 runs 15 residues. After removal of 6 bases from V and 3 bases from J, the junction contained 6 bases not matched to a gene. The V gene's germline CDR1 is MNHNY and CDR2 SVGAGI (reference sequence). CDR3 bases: TGTGCCAGCAGGACGATAGCGGGGGGTACAGATACGCAGTATTTT. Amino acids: CASRTIAGGTDTQYF.

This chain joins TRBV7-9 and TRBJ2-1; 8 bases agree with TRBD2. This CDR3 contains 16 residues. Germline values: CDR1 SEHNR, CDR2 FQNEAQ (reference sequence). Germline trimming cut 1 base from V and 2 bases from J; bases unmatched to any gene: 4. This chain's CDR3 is CASSLGLAGPYNEQFF. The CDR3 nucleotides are TGTGCCAGCAGCTTAGGGTTAGCGGGACCCTACAATGAGCAGTTCTTC.

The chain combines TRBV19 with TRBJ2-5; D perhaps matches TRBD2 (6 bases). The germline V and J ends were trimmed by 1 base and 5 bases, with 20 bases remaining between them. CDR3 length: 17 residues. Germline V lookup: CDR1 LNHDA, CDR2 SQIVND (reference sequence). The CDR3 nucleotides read TGTGCCAGTAGTATAGGGGGAGGAGCAGCCCTGGGGGAGACCCAGTACTTC. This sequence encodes CASSIGGGAALGETQYF.

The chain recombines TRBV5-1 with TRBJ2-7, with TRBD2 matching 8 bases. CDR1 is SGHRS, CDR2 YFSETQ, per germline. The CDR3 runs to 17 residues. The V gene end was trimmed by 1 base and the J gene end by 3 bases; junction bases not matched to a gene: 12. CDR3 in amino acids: CASSLSSGGGSLYEQYF. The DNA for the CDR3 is TGCGCCAGCAGCTTGTCGTCGGGGGGGGGCAGTCTCTACGAGCAGTACTTC.

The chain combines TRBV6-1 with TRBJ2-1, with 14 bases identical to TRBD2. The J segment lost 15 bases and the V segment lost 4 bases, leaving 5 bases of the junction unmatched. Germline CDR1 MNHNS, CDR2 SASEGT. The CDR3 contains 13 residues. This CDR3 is CASSGGTSGRGFF. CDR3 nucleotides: TGTGCCAGCAGTGGGGGGACTAGCGGGAGAGGGTTCTTC.

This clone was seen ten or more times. The CDR3 nucleotides read TGTGCCAGCAAGAGGGGGCCGGATAGCAATCAGCCCCAGCATTTT. This sequence encodes CASKRGPDSNQPQHF. The rearrangement joins TRBV19 to TRBJ1-5, with 7 bases aligning to TRBD1. V was pared by 9 bases and J by 0 bases, with 8 bases of the junction left unmatched. The CDR3 spans 15 residues. Germline V gives CDR1 LNHDA, CDR2 SQIVND (reference sequence).

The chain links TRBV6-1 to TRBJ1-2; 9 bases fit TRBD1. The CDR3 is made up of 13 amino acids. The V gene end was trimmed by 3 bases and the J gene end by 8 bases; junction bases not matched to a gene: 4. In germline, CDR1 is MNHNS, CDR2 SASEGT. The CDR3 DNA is TGTGCCAGCAGTGAGACAGGGGGTACAGGCTACACCTTC. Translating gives CASSETGGTGYTF.

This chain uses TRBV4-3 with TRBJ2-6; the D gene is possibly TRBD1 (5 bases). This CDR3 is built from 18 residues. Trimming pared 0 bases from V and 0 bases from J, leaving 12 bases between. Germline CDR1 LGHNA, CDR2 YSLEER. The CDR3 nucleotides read TGCGCCAGCAGCCAAGAGGCAGGGCCGGACTCTGGGGCCAACGTCCTGACTTTC. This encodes CASSQEAGPDSGANVLTF.

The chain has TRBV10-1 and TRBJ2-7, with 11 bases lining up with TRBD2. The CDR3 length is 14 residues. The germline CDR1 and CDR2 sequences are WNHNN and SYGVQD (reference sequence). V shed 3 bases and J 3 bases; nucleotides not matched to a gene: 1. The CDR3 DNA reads TGCGCCAGCAGTGAAGGACTAGCGGGCTACGAGCAGTACTTC. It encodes CASSEGLAGYEQYF.

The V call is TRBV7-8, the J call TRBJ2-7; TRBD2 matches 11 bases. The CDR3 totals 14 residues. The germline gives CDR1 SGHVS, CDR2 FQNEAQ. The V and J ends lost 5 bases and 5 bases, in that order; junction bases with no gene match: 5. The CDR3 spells CASSPLAGGDEQYF. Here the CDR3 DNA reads TGTGCCAGCAGCCCGCTAGCGGGAGGCGACGAGCAGTACTTC. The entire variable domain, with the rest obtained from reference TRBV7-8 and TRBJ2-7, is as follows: GAGVSQSPRYKVAKRGQDVALRCDPISGHVSLFWYQQALGQGPEFLTYFQNEAQLDKSGLPSDRFFAERPEGSVSTLKIQRTQQEDSAVYLCASSPLAGGDEQYFGPGTRLTVT.